These T cell receptor beta chains were read from a single sample in a study of T cell changes during pregnancy in multiple sclerosis. Using immunoSEQ multiplex PCR, the repertoire was profiled, and TCRdb retains in-frame clones only, with some absent. The table shows about 53,000 clones, with about nine tenths occurring only once. The sequencing here drew on CD8+ T cells from peripheral blood mononuclear cells, taken before pregnancy. The source of these receptors is a female donor with multiple sclerosis, enrolled in a pregnancy study. Each CDR3 is given with its conserved first and last residue. Each record gives: V gene, clone size, J gene, D gene, CDR3 protein, CDR3 DNA. A D gene is named only where the DNA matches it firmly. A row's size may be missing; if present it is once, few, many or a size class.

TRBV7-8,once,TRBJ2-5,TRBD2,CASSLTSGGRKETQYF,TGTGCCAGCAGCTTAACCAGCGGGGGCAGGAAAGAGACCCAGTACTTC
TRBV5-1,-,TRBJ2-7,-,CASSPPSAREQYF,TGCGCCAGCAGCCCCCCGTCCGCGCGTGAGCAGTACTTC
TRBV30,-,TRBJ2-7,-,CAWSLSRDEQYF,TGTGCCTGGAGTCTAAGCAGGGACGAGCAGTACTTC
TRBV4-2,-,TRBJ2-3,TRBD1,CASSQYEGAGSDTQYF,TGTGCCAGCAGCCAATATGAGGGGGCTGGGTCAGATACGCAGTATTTT
TRBV7-2,-,TRBJ2-3,TRBD2,CASSPGLAGNTDTQYF,TGTGCCAGCAGCCCCGGACTAGCGGGGAACACAGATACGCAGTATTTT
TRBV6-1,-,TRBJ2-7,TRBD1,CASSALPGTGTHEQYF,TGTGCCAGCAGTGCACTCCCCGGGACAGGGACCCACGAGCAGTACTTC
TRBV15,-,TRBJ2-7,-,CATGGDAWEQYF,TGTGCCACAGGAGGGGACGCCTGGGAGCAGTACTTC
TRBV5-4,-,TRBJ2-7,-,CASSVGSLPYEQYF,TGTGCCAGCAGCGTGGGGTCACTCCCCTACGAGCAGTACTTC
TRBV7-9,-,TRBJ2-1,TRBD2,CASTPGLAGLLEQFF,TGTGCCAGCACCCCAGGTCTAGCGGGGTTACTTGAGCAGTTCTTC
TRBV6-6,-,TRBJ2-7,-,CASSPGDEQYF,TGTGCCAGCAGCCCAGGGGACGAGCAGTACTTC
TRBV7-9,-,TRBJ1-1,-,CASSLARVNTEAFF,TGTGCCAGCAGCTTGGCCAGGGTGAACACTGAAGCTTTCTTT
TRBV25-1,-,TRBJ1-1,-,CASSARGEAFF,TGTGCCAGCAGTGCTAGGGGTGAAGCTTTCTTT
TRBV6-1,-,TRBJ1-1,-,CASKHLNTEAFF,TGTGCCAGCAAACACCTGAACACTGAAGCTTTCTTT
TRBV2,once,TRBJ2-7,TRBD1,CASSYRGYEQYF,TGTGCCAGCAGCTACAGGGGGTACGAGCAGTACTTC
TRBV5-6,-,TRBJ2-3,-,CASSSGGSDTQYF,TGTGCCAGCAGCTCGGGGGGCTCAGATACGCAGTATTTT
TRBV7-2,-,TRBJ2-1,TRBD2,CASSNPGTSGFNEQFF,TGTGCCAGCAGCAATCCAGGGACTAGCGGATTTAATGAGCAGTTCTTC
TRBV19,-,TRBJ2-7,-,CASMEGYEQYF,TGTGCCAGTATGGAGGGCTACGAGCAGTACTTC
TRBV4-3,-,TRBJ2-2,-,CASSQGWSTGELFF,TGCGCCAGCAGCCAAGGGTGGAGCACCGGGGAGCTGTTTTTT
TRBV27,few,TRBJ1-2,-,CASSPTHIYGYTF,TGTGCCAGCAGTCCAACACATATCTATGGCTACACCTTC
TRBV7-6,-,TRBJ1-2,-,CASSLGQGYGYTF,TGTGCCAGCAGCTTAGGCCAGGGGTATGGCTACACCTTC
TRBV5-4,-,TRBJ1-2,-,CASTSGLNYGYTF,TGTGCCAGCACGTCCGGTCTTAACTATGGCTACACCTTC
TRBV5-6,-,TRBJ2-4,TRBD2,CASTVGTSGNIQYF,TGTGCCAGCACCGTTGGGACTAGCGGAAACATTCAGTACTTC
TRBV19,-,TRBJ2-7,TRBD1,CASKTTGGPSYEQYF,TGTGCCAGTAAAACGACAGGGGGCCCCTCCTACGAGCAGTACTTC
TRBV18,-,TRBJ2-7,TRBD1,CASSPSLDRARRPYEQYF,TGTGCCAGCTCACCCTCCCTGGACAGGGCCAGGCGACCTTACGAGCAGTACTTC
TRBV19,-,TRBJ2-3,-,CATQREASTDTQYF,TGTGCCACCCAGAGGGAAGCGAGCACAGATACGCAGTATTTT
TRBV4-1,-,TRBJ2-3,TRBD2,CASSPSPAGGADTQYF,TGCGCCAGCAGCCCCTCTCCAGCGGGGGGGGCAGATACGCAGTATTTT
TRBV4-2,once,TRBJ2-1,-,CASSQDLIPNEQFF,TGTGCCAGCAGCCAAGATTTAATCCCCAATGAGCAGTTCTTC
TRBV19,-,TRBJ1-1,TRBD1,CASSMGQTGNTEAFF,TGTGCCAGTAGTATGGGACAGACAGGGAACACTGAAGCTTTCTTT